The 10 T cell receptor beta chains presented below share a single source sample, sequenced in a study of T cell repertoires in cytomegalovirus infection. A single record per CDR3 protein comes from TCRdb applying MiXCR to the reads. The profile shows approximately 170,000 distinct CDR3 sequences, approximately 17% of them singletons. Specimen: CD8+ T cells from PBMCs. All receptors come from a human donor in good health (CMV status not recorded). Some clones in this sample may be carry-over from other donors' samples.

CDR3 amino acids: CASIQSGQGLNNEQFF. The CDR3 DNA sequence: TGTGCCAGCATTCAGTCGGGACAGGGTCTGAACAATGAGCAGTTCTTC. This chain links TRBV2 with TRBJ2-1; 9 nucleotides agree with TRBD1. CDR3 length: 16 residues. Germline V gene sequence: CDR1 SNHLY, CDR2 FYNNEI. J was trimmed by 5 bases and V by 7 bases; bases with no gene match: 12.

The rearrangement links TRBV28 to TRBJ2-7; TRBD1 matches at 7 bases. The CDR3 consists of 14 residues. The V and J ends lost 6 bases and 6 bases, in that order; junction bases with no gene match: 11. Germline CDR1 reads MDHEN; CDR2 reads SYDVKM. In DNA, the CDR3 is TGTGCCAGCAGGACCTTGGGACAGATGGGCGAGCAGTACTTC. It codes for CASRTLGQMGEQYF.

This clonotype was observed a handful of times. Here the CDR3 reads CASRKQNIQYF. In DNA form, the CDR3 reads TGTGCCAGTAGAAAGCAAAACATTCAGTACTTC. The chain employs TRBV6-1 and TRBJ2-4; D not resolved. Germline loops: CDR1 MNHNS, CDR2 SASEGT. V was pared by 9 bases and J by 5 bases, with 8 bases between. The CDR3 is 11 amino acids.

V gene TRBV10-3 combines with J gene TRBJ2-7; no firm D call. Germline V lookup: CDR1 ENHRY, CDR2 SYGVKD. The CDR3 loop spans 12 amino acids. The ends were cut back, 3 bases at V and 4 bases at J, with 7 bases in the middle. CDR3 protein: CAISDVGYEQYF. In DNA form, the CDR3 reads TGTGCCATCAGTGATGTGGGGTACGAGCAGTACTTC.

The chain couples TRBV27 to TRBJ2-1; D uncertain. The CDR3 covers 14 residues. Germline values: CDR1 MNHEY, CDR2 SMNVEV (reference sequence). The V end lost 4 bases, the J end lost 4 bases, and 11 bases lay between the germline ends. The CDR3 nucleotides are TGTGCCAGCAGTTCGTCGAGGTCTTACAATGAGCAGTTCTTC. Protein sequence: CASSSSRSYNEQFF.

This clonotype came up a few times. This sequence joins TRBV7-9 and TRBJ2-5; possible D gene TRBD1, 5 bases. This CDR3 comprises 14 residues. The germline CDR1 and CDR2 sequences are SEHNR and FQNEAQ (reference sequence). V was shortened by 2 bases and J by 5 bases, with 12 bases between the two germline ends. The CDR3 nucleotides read TGTGCCAGCAGCTTAATTCTGGGGCAGGAGACCCAGTACTTC. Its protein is CASSLILGQETQYF.

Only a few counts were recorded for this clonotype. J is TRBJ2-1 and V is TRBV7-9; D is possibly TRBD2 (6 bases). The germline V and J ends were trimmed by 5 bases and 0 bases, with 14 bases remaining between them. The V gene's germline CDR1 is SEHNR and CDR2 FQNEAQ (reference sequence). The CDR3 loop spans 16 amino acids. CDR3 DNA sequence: TGTGCCAGCAGCCCCCCGGGGGTCCTCTCCTACAATGAGCAGTTCTTC. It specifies CASSPPGVLSYNEQFF.

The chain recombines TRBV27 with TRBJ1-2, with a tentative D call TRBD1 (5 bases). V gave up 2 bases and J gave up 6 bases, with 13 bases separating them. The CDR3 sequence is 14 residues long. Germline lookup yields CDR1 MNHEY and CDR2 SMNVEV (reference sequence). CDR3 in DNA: TGTGCCAGCAGTTTACGACCCAGGGTTGATGGCTACACCTTC. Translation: CASSLRPRVDGYTF.

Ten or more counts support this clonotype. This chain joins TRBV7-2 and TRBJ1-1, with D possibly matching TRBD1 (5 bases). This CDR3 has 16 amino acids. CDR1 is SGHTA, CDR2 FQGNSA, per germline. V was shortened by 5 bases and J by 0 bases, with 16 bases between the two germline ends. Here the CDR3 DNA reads TGTGCCAGCAGCCCCAACCTCCCGGGGCTGAACACTGAAGCTTTCTTT. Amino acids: CASSPNLPGLNTEAFF.

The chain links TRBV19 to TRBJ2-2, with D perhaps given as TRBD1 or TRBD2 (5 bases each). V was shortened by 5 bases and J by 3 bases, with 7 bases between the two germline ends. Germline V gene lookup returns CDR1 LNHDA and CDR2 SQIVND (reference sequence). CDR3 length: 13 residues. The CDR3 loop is CASSVGHTGELFF. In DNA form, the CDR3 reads TGTGCCAGTAGTGTGGGACACACCGGGGAGCTGTTTTTT.